This T cell receptor (beta chain) was profiled in a study of cytomegalovirus exposure and HLA in healthy donors. Germline CDR1 reads MRHNA; CDR2 reads SNTAGT. There are 15 residues in the CDR3. V was trimmed by 1 base and J by 6 bases, leaving 15 bases between them. Only one count was recorded for this clone. The study ran its PCR with 60 Vbeta and 13 Jbeta primers. This table comes from immunoSEQ multiplex PCR, and its TCRdb copy is limited to in-frame clones, with some not included. This table has 150,000 to 200,000 clones, about four fifths appearing once. Sequencing was performed on PBMCs. This sequence was found in a woman in her twenties or thirties in good health and CMV-seropositive. The chain uses TRBV6-4 and TRBJ1-1, with D possibly being TRBD1 (5 bases). This chain's CDR3 is CASSDLVKGLAEAFF. The CDR3, as DNA: TGTGCCAGCAGTGACTTAGTGAAGGGGCTTGCTGAAGCTTTCTTT.